The 10 T cell receptor beta chains presented below share a single source sample, sequenced in a study of cytomegalovirus exposure and HLA in healthy donors. 60 Vbeta and 13 Jbeta primers were used in PCR. Sequenced by immunoSEQ multiplex PCR; TCRdb stores in-frame clones only, minus some. The table records roughly 100,000 clones, roughly three quarters of them present only once. The specimen was PBMCs. The receptors come from a woman aged 18-29 years in good health and CMV-seropositive.

The chain is built from TRBV7-2 and TRBJ2-7, with 9 bases aligning to TRBD2. There are 18 residues in the CDR3. V dropped 2 bases and J dropped 5; count of bases not matched to a gene: 16. CDR1 SGHTA and CDR2 FQGNSA come from the germline V gene. The CDR3 is CASSLQGPLREGRDEQYF. CDR3 nucleotide sequence: TGTGCCAGCAGCTTACAGGGACCCCTGCGGGAGGGCCGAGACGAGCAGTACTTC.

The V and J genes are TRBV11-1 and TRBJ2-3, with a tentative D call TRBD2 (5 bases). Between the trimmed V and J ends, which lost 5 bases and 4 bases, there was a span of 7 bases. Germline V gene lookup returns CDR1 SGHAT and CDR2 FQDESV (reference sequence). The CDR3 totals 12 residues. CDR3 sequence: CASSPGSDTQYF. The DNA for the CDR3 is TGTGCCAGCAGCCCGGGGTCAGATACGCAGTATTTT.

The rearrangement joins TRBV2 to TRBJ1-4, with 12 bases lining up with TRBD1. With V trimmed by 4 bases and J by 8 bases, 2 bases remained unmatched. CDR1 SNHLY and CDR2 FYNNEI come from the germline V gene. This CDR3 is built from 14 residues. The CDR3 DNA reads TGTGCCAGCAGTGGGGACAGGGGGCAAGAAAAACTGTTTTTT. The encoded protein is CASSGDRGQEKLFF.

The chain couples TRBV5-6 to TRBJ2-3, with TRBD2 identical over 12 bases. Germline CDR1 is SGHDT and CDR2 is YYEEEE. The trim removed 5 bases at V and 6 bases at J, leaving 10 bases unmatched. The CDR3 contains 16 residues. This chain's CDR3 is CASRLTSGGQWDTQYF. Written as DNA, the CDR3 is TGTGCCAGCAGACTGACTAGCGGGGGCCAGTGGGATACGCAGTATTTT. Full variable domain (outside the CDR3, taken from reference TRBV5-6 and TRBJ2-3): DAGVTQSPTHLIKTRGQQVTLRCSPKSGHDTVSWYQQALGQGPQFIFQYYEEEERQRGNFPDRFSGHQFPNYSSELNVNALLLGDSALYLCASRLTSGGQWDTQYFGPGTRLTVL.

This chain uses TRBV19 with TRBJ2-1; TRBD2 is a possible D gene (5 bases). The CDR3 runs 16 residues. Germline assignment: CDR1 LNHDA and CDR2 SQIVND (reference sequence). The V end was cut by 1 base, the J end by 6 bases, with 16 bases between. CDR3 loop: CASSIGTPFRGNEQFF. The CDR3 DNA is TGTGCCAGTAGTATAGGGACGCCCTTTCGGGGCAATGAGCAGTTCTTC. The entire variable domain, with the rest obtained from reference TRBV19 and TRBJ2-1, is as follows: DGGITQSPKYLFRKEGQNVTLSCEQNLNHDAMYWYRQDPGQGLRLIYYSQIVNDFQKGDIAEGYSVSREKKESFPLTVTSAQKNPTAFYLCASSIGTPFRGNEQFFGPGTRLTVL.

The chain recombines TRBV5-8 with TRBJ1-1; D gene ambiguous. Germline CDR1 SGHTS, CDR2 YDEGEE. The germline V and J ends were trimmed by 5 bases and 3 bases, with 11 bases remaining between them. This CDR3 is 13 amino acids long. In nucleotides, the CDR3 is TGTGCCAGCAGAGCGTGGCGGCACACTGAAGCTTTCTTT. It specifies CASRAWRHTEAFF.

This clone appeared once. This sequence joins TRBV30 and TRBJ1-2, with 8 positions matching TRBD1. CDR3 size: 15 residues. V shed 0 bases and J 2 bases; nucleotides not matched to a gene: 5. CDR1 and CDR2 (germline): GTSNPN, SVGIG (reference sequence). Here the CDR3 reads CAWSVRAGGNYGYTF. In DNA form, the CDR3 reads TGTGCCTGGAGTGTACGCGCAGGGGGCAACTATGGCTACACCTTC.

The chain employs TRBV2 and TRBJ2-1; 9 nucleotides agree with TRBD2. V dropped 2 bases and J dropped 8; count of bases not matched to a gene: 7. The germline V gene has CDR1 SNHLY and CDR2 FYNNEI. The CDR3 has 15 amino acids. CDR3 sequence reads: CASSERAGGPDEQFF. The CDR3 nucleotides are TGTGCCAGCAGTGAAAGGGCGGGAGGGCCGGATGAGCAGTTCTTC.

CDR3: CASSEGATLYGYTF. The CDR3 region has the DNA TGTGCCAGCAGTGAAGGGGCAACCCTCTATGGCTACACCTTC. This chain links TRBV6-1 with TRBJ1-2, with no clear D. Trimming took off 1 base at V and 4 bases at J, with 10 bases between the two ends. In germline, CDR1 is MNHNS, CDR2 SASEGT. The CDR3 runs to 14 residues.

V and J are TRBV5-4 and TRBJ1-1; D ambiguous. Trimming pared 4 bases from V and 13 bases from J, leaving 14 bases between. The CDR3 loop spans 11 amino acids. The germline gives CDR1 SGHNT, CDR2 YYREEE (reference sequence). The CDR3 DNA reads as TGTGCCAGCAGCCCTGGGAGGAGGTTTTTCTTT. This translates into CASSPGRRFFF.